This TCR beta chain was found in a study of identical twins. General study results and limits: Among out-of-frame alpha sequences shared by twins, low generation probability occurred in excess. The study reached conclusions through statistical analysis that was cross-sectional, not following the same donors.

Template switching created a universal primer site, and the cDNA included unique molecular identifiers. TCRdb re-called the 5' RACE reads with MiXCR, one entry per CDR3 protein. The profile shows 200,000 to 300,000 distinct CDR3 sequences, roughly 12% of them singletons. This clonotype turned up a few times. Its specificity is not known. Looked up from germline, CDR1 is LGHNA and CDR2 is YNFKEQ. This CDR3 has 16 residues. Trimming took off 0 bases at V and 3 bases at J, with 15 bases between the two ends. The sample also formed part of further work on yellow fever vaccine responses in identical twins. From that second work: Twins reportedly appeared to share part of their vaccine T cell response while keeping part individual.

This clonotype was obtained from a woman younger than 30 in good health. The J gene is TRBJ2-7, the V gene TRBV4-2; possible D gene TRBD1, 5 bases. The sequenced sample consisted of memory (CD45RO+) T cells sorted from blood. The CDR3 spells CASSQEGQGTHYEQYF. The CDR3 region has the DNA TGTGCCAGCAGCCAAGAGGGGCAGGGCACCCACTACGAGCAGTACTTC.